The subject of this entry is one T cell receptor beta chain. The data were produced by immunoSEQ multiplex PCR, yet TCRdb's version contains in-frame clones alone and is incomplete. This table holds 2 million to 2.5 million clones, approximately 90% found once. The data originate from a study of shared clonotypes between healthy human individuals. Across the study: The donors, a couple of women and a few men, were aged 18 to 49. For every donor, three CD4 naive, three CD4 memory, two CD8 naive and one CD8 memory plates were used.

The V and J ends lost 1 base and 10 bases respectively, with 17 bases between them. CDR1 is LGHNA, CDR2 YNFKEQ, per germline. CDR3 length equals 15 residues. There were no recent acute infections or vaccinations among the donors, who were healthy HIV-negative adults. The chain recombines TRBV4-2 with TRBJ2-1, with D perhaps TRBD2 (5 bases). The sample taken for sequencing was naive CD4+ T cells from PBMCs. Subset specified: CD45RA+ positively selected. The sequence derives from a young man in good health. Some clones in this sample may be carry-over from other donors' samples. The CDR3 loop is CASSQAPSREREQFF. The CDR3 DNA reads as TGTGCCAGCAGCCAAGCTCCCTCCCGGGAACGCGAGCAGTTCTTC.